This section outlines one T cell receptor (beta chain) sequence together with its context. RNA amounts of about 0.45 to 1 ug underwent reverse transcription with random hexamers. One entry per CDR3 protein, called by TCRdb with MiXCR from the immunoSEQ multiplex PCR reads. The table has 120,000 or so distinct CDR3 sequences, about 94% seen once. V dropped 6 bases and J dropped 2 bases, with 17 bases sitting between them. CDR1 is LNHDA, CDR2 SQIVND, per germline (reference sequence). The CDR3 extends over 15 amino acids. This sample was included in a study of CD8 T cells in Susac syndrome. The sequence was collected from a human donor with multiple sclerosis. The chain joins TRBV19 to TRBJ2-7; D possibly uses TRBD1 or TRBD2 (5 bases each). The sample taken for sequencing was CD4+ T cells from PBMCs. The CDR3 DNA sequence: TGTGCCAGTAGGTCGCAGGGCGGAGGCCCCTACGAGCAGTACTTC. This gives the protein CASRSQGGGPYEQYF.